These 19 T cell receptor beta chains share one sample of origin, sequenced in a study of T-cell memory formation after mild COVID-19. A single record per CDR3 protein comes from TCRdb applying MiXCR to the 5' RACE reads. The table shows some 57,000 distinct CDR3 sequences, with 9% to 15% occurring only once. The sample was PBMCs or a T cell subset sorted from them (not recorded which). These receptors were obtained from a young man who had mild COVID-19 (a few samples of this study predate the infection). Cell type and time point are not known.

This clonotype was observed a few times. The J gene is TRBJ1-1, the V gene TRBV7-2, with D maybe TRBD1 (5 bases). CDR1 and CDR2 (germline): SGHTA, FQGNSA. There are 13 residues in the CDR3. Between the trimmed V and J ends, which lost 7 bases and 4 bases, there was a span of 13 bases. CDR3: CASTQWGVTEAFF. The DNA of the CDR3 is TGTGCCAGCACCCAGTGGGGGGTCACTGAAGCTTTCTTT. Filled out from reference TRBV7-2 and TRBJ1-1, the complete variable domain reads GAGVSQSPSNKVTEKGKDVELRCDPISGHTALYWYRQSLGQGLEFLIYFQGNSAPDKSGLPSDRFSAERTGGSVSTLTIQRTQQEDSAVYLCASTQWGVTEAFFGQGTRLTVV.

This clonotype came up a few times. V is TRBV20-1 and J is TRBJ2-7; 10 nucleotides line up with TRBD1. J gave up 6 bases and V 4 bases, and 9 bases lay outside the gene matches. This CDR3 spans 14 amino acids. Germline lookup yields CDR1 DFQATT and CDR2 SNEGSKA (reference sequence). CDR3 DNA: TGCAGTGCTACTTGGGACAGGGGAGCCTCCGAGCAGTACTTC. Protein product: CSATWDRGASEQYF.

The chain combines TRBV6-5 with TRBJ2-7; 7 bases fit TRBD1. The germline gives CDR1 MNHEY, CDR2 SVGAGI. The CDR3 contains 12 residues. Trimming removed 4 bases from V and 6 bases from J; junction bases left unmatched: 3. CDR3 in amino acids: CASSSTGTEQYF. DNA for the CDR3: TGTGCCAGCAGTTCGACAGGGACCGAGCAGTACTTC.

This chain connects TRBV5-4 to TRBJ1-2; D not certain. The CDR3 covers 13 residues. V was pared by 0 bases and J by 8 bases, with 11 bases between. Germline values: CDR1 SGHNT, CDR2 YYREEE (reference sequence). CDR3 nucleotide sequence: TGTGCCAGCAGCTTGGATGGGGAATACGGCTACACCTTC. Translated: CASSLDGEYGYTF.

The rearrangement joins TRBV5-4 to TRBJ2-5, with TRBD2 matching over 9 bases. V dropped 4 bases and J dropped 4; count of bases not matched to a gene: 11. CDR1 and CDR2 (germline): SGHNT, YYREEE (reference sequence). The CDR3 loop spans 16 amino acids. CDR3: CASSPIAGGRGETQYF. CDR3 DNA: TGTGCCAGCAGCCCAATCGCGGGGGGGAGGGGAGAGACCCAGTACTTC.

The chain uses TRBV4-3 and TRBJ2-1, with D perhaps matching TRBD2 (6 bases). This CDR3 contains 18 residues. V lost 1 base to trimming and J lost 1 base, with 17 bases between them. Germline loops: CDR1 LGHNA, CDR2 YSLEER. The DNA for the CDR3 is TGCGCCAGCAGCCAAGTCTTAACGAGTGCGGGGTCCTACAATGAGCAGTTCTTC. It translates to CASSQVLTSAGSYNEQFF.

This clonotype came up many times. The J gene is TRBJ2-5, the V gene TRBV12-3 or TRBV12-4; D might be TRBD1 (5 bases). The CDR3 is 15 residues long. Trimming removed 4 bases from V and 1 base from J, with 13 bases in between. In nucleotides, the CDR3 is TGTGCCAGCAGTTGGGGCTATGACGTCCAAGAGACCCAGTACTTC. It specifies CASSWGYDVQETQYF.

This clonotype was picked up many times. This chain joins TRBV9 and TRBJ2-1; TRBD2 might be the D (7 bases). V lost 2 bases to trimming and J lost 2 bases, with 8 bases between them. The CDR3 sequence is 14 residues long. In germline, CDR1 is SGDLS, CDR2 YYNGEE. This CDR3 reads CASSVGGPYNEQFF. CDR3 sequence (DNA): TGTGCCAGCAGCGTGGGGGGGCCCTACAATGAGCAGTTCTTC.

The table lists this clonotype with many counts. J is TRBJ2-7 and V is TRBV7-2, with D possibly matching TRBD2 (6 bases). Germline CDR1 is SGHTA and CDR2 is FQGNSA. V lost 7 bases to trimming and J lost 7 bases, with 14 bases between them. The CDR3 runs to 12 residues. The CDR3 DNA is TGTGCCAGCAAATCCGGGGGTTTGGAGCAGTACTTC. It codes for CASKSGGLEQYF.

The CDR3 DNA reads as TGTGCCAGCACTGACATCCCAGATACGCAGTATTTT. Translation gives CASTDIPDTQYF. The V and J genes are TRBV7-3 and TRBJ2-3; D remains unclear. The CDR3 covers 12 residues. Trimming shortened V by 7 bases and J by 4 bases, and 9 bases separated the two germline ends. CDR1 SGHTA and CDR2 FQGTGA come from the germline V gene. The full variable domain, with the rest looked up from reference TRBV7-3 and TRBJ2-3, is GAGVSQTPSNKVTEKGKYVELRCDPISGHTALYWYRQSLGQGPEFLIYFQGTGAADDSGLPNDRFFAVRPEGSVSTLKIQRTERGDSAVYLCASTDIPDTQYFGPGTRLTVL.

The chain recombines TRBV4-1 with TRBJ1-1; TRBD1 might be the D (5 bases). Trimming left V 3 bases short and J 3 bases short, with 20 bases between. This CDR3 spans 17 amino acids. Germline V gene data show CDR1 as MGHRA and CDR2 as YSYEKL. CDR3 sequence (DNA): TGCGCCAGCAGCCACGTAAGGCGTGGGGACCTCCACACTGAAGCTTTCTTT. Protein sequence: CASSHVRRGDLHTEAFF.

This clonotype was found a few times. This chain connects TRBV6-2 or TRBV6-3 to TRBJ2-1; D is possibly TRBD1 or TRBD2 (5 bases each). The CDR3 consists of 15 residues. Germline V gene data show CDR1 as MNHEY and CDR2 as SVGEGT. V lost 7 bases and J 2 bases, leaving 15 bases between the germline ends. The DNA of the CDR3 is TGTGCCAGCATCTTAGACGGGGCTCCCTACAATGAGCAGTTCTTC. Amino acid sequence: CASILDGAPYNEQFF.

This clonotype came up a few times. The CDR3 nucleotides are TGTGCCAGCAGGGTAACAGATACGCAGTATTTT. It is translated as CASRVTDTQYF. This chain connects TRBV25-1 to TRBJ2-3; D ambiguous. Between the trimmed V and J ends, which lost 6 bases and 3 bases, there was a span of 4 bases. This CDR3 contains 11 residues. Germline values: CDR1 MGHDK, CDR2 SYGVNS.

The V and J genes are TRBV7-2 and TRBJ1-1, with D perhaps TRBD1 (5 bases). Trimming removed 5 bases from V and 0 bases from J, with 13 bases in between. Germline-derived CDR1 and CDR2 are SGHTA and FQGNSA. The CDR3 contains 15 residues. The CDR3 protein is CASSAPGLLNTEAFF. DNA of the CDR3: TGTGCCAGCAGCGCCCCGGGACTCCTGAACACTGAAGCTTTCTTT.

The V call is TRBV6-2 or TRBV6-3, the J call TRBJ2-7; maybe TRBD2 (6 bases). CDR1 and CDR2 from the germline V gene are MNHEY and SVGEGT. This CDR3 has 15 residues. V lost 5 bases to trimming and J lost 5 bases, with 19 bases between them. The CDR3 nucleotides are TGTGCCAGCAGTCTGAGTACGGGCCCGGGGGACGAGCAGTACGTC. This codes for CASSLSTGPGDEQYV.

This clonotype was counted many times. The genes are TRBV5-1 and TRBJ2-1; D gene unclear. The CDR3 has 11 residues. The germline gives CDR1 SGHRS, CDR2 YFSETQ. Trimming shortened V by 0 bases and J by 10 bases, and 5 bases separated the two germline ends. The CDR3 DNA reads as TGCGCCAGCAGCTTGGGCTACGAGCAGTTCTTC. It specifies CASSLGYEQFF.

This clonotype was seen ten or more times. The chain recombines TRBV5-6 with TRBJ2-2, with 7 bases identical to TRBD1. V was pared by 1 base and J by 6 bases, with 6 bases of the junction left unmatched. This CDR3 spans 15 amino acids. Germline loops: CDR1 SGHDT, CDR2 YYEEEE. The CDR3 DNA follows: TGTGCCAGCAGCTTGCCCAGGGGGATCCCCGGGGAGCTGTTTTTT. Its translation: CASSLPRGIPGELFF.

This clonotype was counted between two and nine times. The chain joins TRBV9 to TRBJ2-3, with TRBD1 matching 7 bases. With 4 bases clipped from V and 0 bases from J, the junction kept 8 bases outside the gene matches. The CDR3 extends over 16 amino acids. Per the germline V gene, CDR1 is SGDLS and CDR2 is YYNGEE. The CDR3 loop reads CASSLRTGTSTDTQYF. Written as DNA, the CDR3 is TGTGCCAGCAGCCTCCGGACAGGAACTAGCACAGATACGCAGTATTTT. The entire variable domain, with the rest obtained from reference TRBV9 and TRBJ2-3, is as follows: DSGVTQTPKHLITATGQRVTLRCSPRSGDLSVYWYQQSLDQGLQFLIQYYNGEERAKGNILERFSAQQFPDLHSELNLSSLELGDSALYFCASSLRTGTSTDTQYFGPGTRLTVL.

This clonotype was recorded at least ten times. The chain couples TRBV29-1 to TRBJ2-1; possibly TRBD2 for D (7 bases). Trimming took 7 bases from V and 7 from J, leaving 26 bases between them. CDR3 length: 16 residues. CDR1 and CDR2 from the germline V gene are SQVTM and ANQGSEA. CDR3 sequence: CSAGGGGPPSGNEQFF. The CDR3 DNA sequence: TGCAGCGCCGGGGGAGGGGGACCCCCGTCGGGAAATGAGCAGTTCTTC.